The clone carrying this TCR beta chain occurred a few times. The antigen remains undetermined. CDR3 length equals 17 residues. Germline CDR1 and CDR2: LGHNA and YSLEER. The V end was cut by 0 bases, the J end by 4 bases, with 16 bases between. TCRdb fed the RT-PCR reads into MiXCR, producing one record per CDR3 protein. The sample has about 830,000 distinct CDR3 sequences; under 20% are singletons. The record originates from a study of response to subunit inactivated influenza vaccine. General observations from the study: Authors suggested that a seasonal influenza vaccination recruits few new T cells each time.

Sequencing used PBMCs from blood, obtained roughly 5 days after vaccination. The sequence came from a man between 50 and 59 years old who received an inactivated influenza vaccine. The V call is TRBV4-3, the J call TRBJ2-1; D is possibly TRBD1 (6 bases). The DNA of the CDR3 is TGCGCCAGCAGCCAAGATTTGTACAGGGTGGGGTACAATGAGCAGTTCTTC. This sequence encodes CASSQDLYRVGYNEQFF.